This TCR beta chain was found in a study of T-cell memory formation after mild COVID-19 (dated by TCRdb to 2020 to 2022). A note on the overall study: TCR sequence clusters from the two donors were found to be largely donor specific. The cohort was made up of two young adult volunteers, one female and one male, who were previously healthy. In two donors, T-cell clones that expanded and contracted after mild COVID-19 were followed by sequencing TCRalpha and TCRbeta repertoires longitudinally.

What the research found in general, with its limitations: Contracting CD4+ clones turned up mainly in the CM and EM memory subsets, whereas EMRA was where CD8+ clones were enriched. Balanced CD4/CD8 phenotypes were observed for clones contracting from day 15 to 85, whereas a bias towards CD4+ was observed for a second wave of clones expanding from day 15 to 37. SARS-CoV-2 specificity was not confirmed for the second-wave clones peaking on day 37. Only two mild cases were covered in the study, and larger cohorts including severe cases with pre-infection samples were considered necessary. Some responding clones were found in pre-infection memory, which suggests that pre-existing cross-reactive memory T cells took part in the SARS-CoV-2 response.

Ficoll-Paque density gradient centrifugation was used to isolate PBMCs. Remarks on this clonotype: The specificity of this receptor is unknown. Base qualities are missing; no much larger clone stands one base away.

Trimming removed 1 base from V and 10 bases from J, leaving 5 bases between the germline ends. The CDR3 measures 12 amino acids from cysteine to phenylalanine. Only the CDR3 DNA is retained, 36 bases long and in frame from the first base. According to the germline V gene, CDR1 reads SGHTA and CDR2 reads FQGNSA. The instrument given in TCRdb is Illumina NovaSeq 6000. TCRalpha and TCRbeta cDNA libraries were constructed by 5'RACE with constant-segment primers, with sample barcodes and unique molecular identifiers being introduced. Trizol reagent was used to extract RNA from every sample. Libraries were amplified in two PCR steps, with a second sample barcode and Illumina TruSeq adapters added in the second step. The libraries were sequenced on an Illumina NovaSeq using 2 x 150 bp paired-end reads. In the paper's pipeline: Reads were demultiplexed and collapsed into UMI-guided consensus sequences with migec v1.2.7. Using mixcr v2.1.11, the UMI consensuses were aligned to TRA and TRB V and J templates and assembled into clonotypes. A clonotype was counted as expanded or contracted only if both edgeR and NoisET called the change significant, with noise models trained on biological replicates. For edgeR calls, a false discovery rate-adjusted p below 0.01 and a log2 fold-change threshold of 1 were applied. As an exploratory analysis of dynamics, max-normalized trajectories of the 1000 most abundant clonotypes were examined by PCA with hierarchical clustering. The CD4 or CD8 phenotype of responding clones was assigned using the separately sequenced CD4+ and CD8+ repertoires. Clones were called with MiXCR by TCRdb after fastp trimmed the public reads at Q25, and only in-frame beta chains were retained. CDR3 protein sequences are deduplicated, and each keeps its most common genes and DNA. These V and J calls derive from TCRdb rather than the authors' analysis. This sample holds some 40,000 distinct CDR3 sequences; about 6.7% were observed only once. Around 0.84% of the sample goes to the ten largest clones.

The sequenced sample was PBMCs or a T cell subset sorted from them (not recorded which). This TCR was recovered from an adult who had mild COVID-19 (a few samples of this study predate the infection). The sample titles of this study are shuffled in the database, so cell type and time point are left out. The rearrangement joined TRBV7-2 to TRBJ1-6; the D gene assignment is ambiguous. Read as DNA, the sequence is TGTGCCAGCAGCTTAGTATCATCACCCCTCCACTTT. Its coded protein is CASSLVSSPLHF.